The 30 T cell receptor beta chains below were found in one sample sequenced in a study of CD8 T cells in Susac syndrome (dated by TCRdb to the late 2010s). To prepare the library, the immunoSEQ multiplex PCR assay was applied. RNA was extracted with the RNeasy kit and about 0.5 to 1 ug was reverse transcribed using random hexamers. Through fastp at Q25 and MiXCR, TCRdb rebuilt clones from the public reads, retaining in-frame beta chains. When rows share a CDR3 protein, they turn into one entry using the most common DNA and genes. In this sample the table shows 170,000 or so distinct CDR3 sequences, 94% of which occur a single time. More than 0.095% of the sample lies in the top ten. Material: CD4+ T cells from PBMCs. These TCRs come from a human donor with Susac syndrome.

The V call is TRBV6-5, the J call TRBJ2-3; no clear D gene. Trimming pared 5 bases from V and 5 bases from J, leaving 17 bases between. CDR3 size: 15 residues. Per the germline V gene, CDR1 is MNHEY and CDR2 is SVGAGI. The CDR3 DNA is TGTGCCAGCAGTACCCCGGCGTCCGAGATAGATACGCAGTATTTT. Amino acids: CASSTPASEIDTQYF.

This chain's CDR3 is CSALRGDRGPNEQFF. DNA of the CDR3: TGCAGTGCCCTCCGAGGGGACAGGGGGCCGAATGAGCAGTTCTTC. The rearrangement joins TRBV20-1 to TRBJ2-1; 12 bases line up with TRBD1. Germline V CDR1 and CDR2: DFQATT, SNEGSKA (reference sequence). J lost 7 bases, V lost 6 bases, and 10 bases had no gene match. CDR3 size: 15 residues.

Here the CDR3 DNA reads TGTGCCAGCAGCTTAGTGGGACAGCAGGAGCAGTACTTC. Translation gives CASSLVGQQEQYF. The chain carries TRBV7-6 and TRBJ2-7; TRBD1 matches 7 bases. V was pared by 1 base and J by 7 bases, with 4 bases of the junction left unmatched. Per the germline V gene, CDR1 is SGHVS and CDR2 is FNYEAQ. The CDR3 length is 13 residues.

The chain couples TRBV7-9 to TRBJ2-7; weak D call: TRBD2 (5 bases). The CDR3 is 14 residues long. V was pared by 3 bases and J by 2 bases, with 11 bases between. Germline CDR1 and CDR2: SEHNR and FQNEAQ (reference sequence). CDR3 amino acids: CASSFGVSAYEQYF. Here the CDR3 DNA reads TGTGCCAGCAGCTTCGGGGTCTCAGCCTACGAGCAGTACTTC. The complete variable domain, with remaining parts taken from reference TRBV7-9 and TRBJ2-7, reads DTGVSQNPRHKITKRGQNVTFRCDPISEHNRLYWYRQTLGQGPEFLTYFQNEAQLEKSRLLSDRFSAERPKGSFSTLEIQRTEQGDSAMYLCASSFGVSAYEQYFGPGTRLTVT.

This chain links TRBV6-2 or TRBV6-3 with TRBJ2-1; 7 positions agree with TRBD1. Germline V gene data show CDR1 as MNHEY and CDR2 as SVGEGT. After removal of 6 bases from V and 5 bases from J, the junction contained 13 bases not matched to a gene. This CDR3 has 16 residues. The CDR3 here is CASRPLTGLGHNEQFF. Written as DNA, the CDR3 is TGTGCCAGCAGACCGCTGACAGGGTTGGGGCACAATGAGCAGTTCTTC.

In its sample, this clonotype was seen once. The J gene is TRBJ2-2, the V gene TRBV10-3, with D perhaps matching TRBD2 (7 bases). The V gene lost 6 bases and the J gene lost 7 bases, with 15 bases spanning the gap. The germline CDR1 and CDR2 sequences are ENHRY and SYGVKD. CDR3 length: 14 residues. CDR3 loop: CAIRAGQDRGELFF. As DNA, the CDR3 is TGTGCCATCAGAGCGGGACAAGATCGCGGGGAGCTGTTTTTT.

The chain employs TRBV7-3 and TRBJ2-3; 9 nucleotides agree with TRBD2. Germline-derived CDR1 and CDR2 are SGHTA and FQGTGA. The CDR3 is 15 residues long. The V gene end was trimmed by 3 bases and the J gene end by 5 bases; junction bases not matched to a gene: 6. The CDR3 DNA sequence: TGTGCCAGCAGCTTCGCGGGGGGGGGCGGAGATACGCAGTATTTT. Its translation is CASSFAGGGGDTQYF. Based on the CDR3 plus reference TRBV7-3 and TRBJ2-3, the full variable domain is GAGVSQTPSNKVTEKGKYVELRCDPISGHTALYWYRQSLGQGPEFLIYFQGTGAADDSGLPNDRFFAVRPEGSVSTLKIQRTERGDSAVYLCASSFAGGGGDTQYFGPGTRLTVL.

V usage is TRBV11-2 and J usage is TRBJ2-5, with D possibly TRBD2 on 6 matching bases. The V end lost 2 bases, the J end lost 5 bases, and 12 bases lay between the germline ends. The CDR3 totals 14 residues. From germline, CDR1 is SGHAT and CDR2 FQNNGV. The CDR3 coding sequence is TGTGCCAGCAGCTTACAATCGGGACTCGAGACCCAGTACTTC. Residues: CASSLQSGLETQYF. Full variable domain (rest looked up from reference TRBV11-2 and TRBJ2-5): EAGVAQSPRYKIIEKRQSVAFWCNPISGHATLYWYQQILGQGPKLLIQFQNNGVVDDSQLPKDRFSAERLKGVDSTLKIQPAKLEDSAVYLCASSLQSGLETQYFGPGTRLLVL.

This clonotype was detected once. J is TRBJ2-7 and V is TRBV7-2, with 10 positions matching TRBD2. V dropped 1 base and J dropped 4; count of bases not matched to a gene: 13. The CDR3 has 18 amino acids. Germline assignment: CDR1 SGHTA and CDR2 FQGNSA. The CDR3 coding sequence is TGTGCCAGCAGCTTAGTAGCTAGCGGGGGAGCCCTCTTGTACGAGCAGTACTTC. Translated: CASSLVASGGALLYEQYF.

The rearrangement joins TRBV19 to TRBJ2-4; D unclear. V lost 1 base to trimming and J lost 0 bases, with 7 bases between them. Per the germline V gene, CDR1 is LNHDA and CDR2 is SQIVND (reference sequence). This CDR3 has 15 residues. CDR3 protein: CASSIARLAKNIQYF. In nucleotides, the CDR3 is TGTGCCAGTAGTATAGCTAGACTAGCCAAAAACATTCAGTACTTC.

The chain links TRBV12-3 or TRBV12-4 to TRBJ1-6; TRBD1 is a possible D gene (6 bases). V lost 3 bases, J lost 7 bases, and 10 bases lay in between. This CDR3 region has 14 residues. The CDR3 spells CASSLQGTNSPLHF. The CDR3 nucleotides read TGTGCCAGCAGTTTGCAGGGGACAAATTCACCCCTCCACTTT.

There are a few counts of this clonotype. This chain links TRBV6-6 with TRBJ1-2; D remains ambiguous. CDR1 is MNHNY and CDR2 is SVGAGI in the germline V gene (reference sequence). Trimming removed 2 bases at V and 0 bases at J, with 4 bases between. The CDR3 spans 13 residues. CDR3 region: CASSYVANYGYTF. CDR3 bases: TGTGCCAGCAGTTACGTTGCTAACTATGGCTACACCTTC.

The chain couples TRBV20-1 to TRBJ2-4; 8 bases are shared with TRBD1. The V and J ends lost 7 bases and 8 bases, in that order; junction bases with no gene match: 13. CDR3 length equals 14 residues. CDR1 is DFQATT and CDR2 is SNEGSKA in the germline V gene (reference sequence). CDR3 coding DNA: TGCAGTGGCCTACCTCCGGACAGGGCAGACATTCAGTACTTC. This gives the protein CSGLPPDRADIQYF.

The chain joins TRBV25-1 to TRBJ2-7; D might be TRBD2 (5 bases). The germline V gene encodes CDR1 MGHDK and CDR2 SYGVNS. The V end lost 3 bases, the J end lost 3 bases, and 15 bases lay between the germline ends. The CDR3 runs to 15 residues. The CDR3 region has the DNA TGTGCCAGCAGTGACTCCCGACGGGGAGACTACGAGCAGTACTTC. Protein product: CASSDSRRGDYEQYF.

The chain uses TRBV5-1 and TRBJ2-7, with no clear D. The CDR3 has 15 amino acids. Germline V gene sequence: CDR1 SGHRS, CDR2 YFSETQ. V lost 0 bases, J lost 2 bases, and 12 bases lay in between. CDR3 sequence reads: CASSLVETGAYEQYF. CDR3 DNA sequence: TGCGCCAGCAGCTTGGTTGAAACTGGAGCCTACGAGCAGTACTTC.

Comments on this clonotype: Germline and junction disagree at one end, which may indicate a read error. The rearrangement uses TRBV2 and TRBJ1-2, with TRBD1 matching 9 bases. Germline CDR1 is SNHLY and CDR2 is FYNNEI. CDR3 length: 12 amino acids. The CDR3 DNA reads as TGTGCCAGCAGGGATAAACAGGGGGCGATGGCCTTC. Its translation: CASRDKQGAMAF.

V usage is TRBV3-1 and J usage is TRBJ1-3; a weak D match, TRBD1 (5 bases). The V end lost 0 bases, the J end lost 0 bases, and 15 bases lay between the germline ends. CDR3 length: 18 amino acids. Germline CDR1 reads LGHDT; CDR2 reads YNNKEL (reference sequence). In DNA form, the CDR3 reads TGTGCCAGCAGCCAAGATTATTACAGGCCACTCTCTGGAAACACCATATATTTT. Translation: CASSQDYYRPLSGNTIYF.

The V gene is TRBV7-8, the J gene TRBJ2-1; D is tentatively TRBD1 or TRBD2 (6 bases each). Germline CDR1 SGHVS, CDR2 FQNEAQ. The V and J ends lost 7 bases and 0 bases respectively, with 19 bases between them. The CDR3 is 17 amino acids. DNA of the CDR3: TGTGCCAGCACCCCCGGATCGGGGGCCTACTCCTACAATGAGCAGTTCTTC. Protein product: CASTPGSGAYSYNEQFF. The variable domain in full, with the rest retrieved from reference TRBV7-8 and TRBJ2-1, is GAGVSQSPRYKVAKRGQDVALRCDPISGHVSLFWYQQALGQGPEFLTYFQNEAQLDKSGLPSDRFFAERPEGSVSTLKIQRTQQEDSAVYLCASTPGSGAYSYNEQFFGPGTRLTVL.

The J gene is TRBJ1-1, the V gene TRBV10-3, with D tentatively TRBD1 (6 bases). The V end was cut by 10 bases, the J end by 0 bases, with 15 bases between. The CDR3 is 14 residues long. CDR1 and CDR2 (germline): ENHRY, SYGVKD. CDR3 nucleotide sequence: TGTGCCACTAAAACACAGGGATTGAACACTGAAGCTTTCTTT. It yields the protein CATKTQGLNTEAFF.

This sequence joins TRBV6-6 and TRBJ1-5; D unclear. Germline loops: CDR1 MNHNY, CDR2 SVGAGI (reference sequence). V dropped 5 bases and J dropped 1 base, with 12 bases sitting between them. The CDR3 is 15 amino acids. The CDR3 nucleotides read TGTGCCAGCAGTCCGTACGGTAACAGCAATCAGCCCCAGCATTTT. This codes for CASSPYGNSNQPQHF.

This rearrangement joins TRBV4-1 to TRBJ2-5; perhaps D is TRBD1 or TRBD2 (6 bases each). The CDR3 length is 16 residues. V lost 0 bases to trimming and J lost 5 bases, with 16 bases between them. Per germline, CDR1 MGHRA and CDR2 YSYEKL. The CDR3: CASSQEGGLGTETQYF. The CDR3 DNA sequence: TGCGCCAGCAGCCAAGAAGGGGGGTTGGGTACTGAGACCCAGTACTTC.

Comment on this clonotype: Mismatch with germline at one junction end may stem from a read error. The chain carries TRBV7-2 and TRBJ2-3; 14 bases map to TRBD2. CDR1 SGHTA and CDR2 FQGNSA come from the germline V gene. The CDR3 has 14 amino acids. As DNA, the CDR3 is TGTGCCAGCAGCTCTCCGACTAGCGGGGGGGCCAAGCGTTTT. Its translation: CASSSPTSGGAKRF.

This chain joins TRBV20-1 and TRBJ2-1, with D unclear. The V gene's germline CDR1 is DFQATT and CDR2 SNEGSKA (reference sequence). V was pared by 8 bases and J by 2 bases, with 13 bases between. This CDR3 comprises 13 residues. CDR3 loop: CSTLRVTYNEQFF. The CDR3 nucleotides read TGCAGTACATTAAGGGTAACCTACAATGAGCAGTTCTTC.

The chain carries TRBV12-3 or TRBV12-4 and TRBJ2-1, with D perhaps matching TRBD2 (7 bases). This CDR3 contains 12 residues. V lost 3 bases and J lost 13, with 13 bases in between. As DNA, the CDR3 is TGTGCCAGCAGTTTGACGGGGGGCGGCCAGTTCTTC. It yields the protein CASSLTGGGQFF.

J is TRBJ2-5 and V is TRBV3-1; D not certain. CDR1 and CDR2 from the germline V gene are LGHDT and YNNKEL (reference sequence). The CDR3 runs 16 residues. The ends were cut back, 0 bases at V and 2 bases at J, with 13 bases in the middle. The CDR3: CASSQELVTVQETQYF. The CDR3 DNA reads TGTGCCAGCAGCCAAGAGCTTGTGACGGTTCAAGAGACCCAGTACTTC.

This clonotype was observed a handful of times. This sequence joins TRBV18 and TRBJ1-2; D uncertain. CDR3 length: 15 residues. The V and J ends lost 3 bases and 0 bases respectively, with 11 bases between them. Germline V lookup: CDR1 KGHSH, CDR2 LQKENI. CDR3 bases: TGTGCCAGCTCACCTGAGACGGGGACTAACTATGGCTACACCTTC. This encodes CASSPETGTNYGYTF. The variable domain in full, completed from reference TRBV18 and TRBJ1-2, reads NAGVMQNPRHLVRRRGQEARLRCSPMKGHSHVYWYRQLPEEGLKFMVYLQKENIIDESGMPKERFSAEFPKEGPSILRIQQVVRGDSAAYFCASSPETGTNYGYTFGSGTRLTVV.

The chain carries TRBV20-1 and TRBJ1-1, with a possible D match to TRBD1 (5 bases). The germline CDR1 and CDR2 sequences are DFQATT and SNEGSKA (reference sequence). The CDR3 has 13 amino acids. V lost 3 bases and J lost 3, with 11 bases in between. CDR3 DNA: TGCAGTGCTAGCAGGGACCTTTACACTGAAGCTTTCTTT. Encoded protein: CSASRDLYTEAFF.

Here the CDR3 reads CASAIALNQPQHF. In nucleotides, the CDR3 is TGTGCCAGCGCCATTGCCCTCAATCAGCCCCAGCATTTT. This sequence joins TRBV2 and TRBJ1-5; D gene ambiguous. The V end lost 8 bases, the J end lost 3 bases, and 11 bases lay between the germline ends. Per germline, CDR1 SNHLY and CDR2 FYNNEI. This CDR3 region has 13 residues.

This CDR3 is CASSQAGALHNEQFF. CDR3 in DNA: TGCGCCAGCAGCCAAGCCGGGGCCCTGCACAATGAGCAGTTCTTC. This chain joins TRBV4-3 and TRBJ2-1; D assignment may be TRBD1 or TRBD2 (5 bases each). The germline gives CDR1 LGHNA, CDR2 YSLEER. The CDR3 extends over 15 amino acids. With 1 base removed from V and 5 bases from J, the gap between germline ends came to 12 bases.

V is TRBV19 and J is TRBJ2-7; 9 positions match TRBD1. Germline CDR1 LNHDA, CDR2 SQIVND (reference sequence). The CDR3 sequence is 14 residues long. J lost 5 bases, V lost 4 bases, and 6 bases had no gene match. As DNA, the CDR3 is TGTGCCAGTAGTACGGGACAGGGTACCCACGAGCAGTACTTC. Translated, it gives CASSTGQGTHEQYF. The full variable domain, in which reference TRBV19 and TRBJ2-7 provide the parts outside the CDR3, is DGGITQSPKYLFRKEGQNVTLSCEQNLNHDAMYWYRQDPGQGLRLIYYSQIVNDFQKGDIAEGYSVSREKKESFPLTVTSAQKNPTAFYLCASSTGQGTHEQYFGPGTRLTVT.